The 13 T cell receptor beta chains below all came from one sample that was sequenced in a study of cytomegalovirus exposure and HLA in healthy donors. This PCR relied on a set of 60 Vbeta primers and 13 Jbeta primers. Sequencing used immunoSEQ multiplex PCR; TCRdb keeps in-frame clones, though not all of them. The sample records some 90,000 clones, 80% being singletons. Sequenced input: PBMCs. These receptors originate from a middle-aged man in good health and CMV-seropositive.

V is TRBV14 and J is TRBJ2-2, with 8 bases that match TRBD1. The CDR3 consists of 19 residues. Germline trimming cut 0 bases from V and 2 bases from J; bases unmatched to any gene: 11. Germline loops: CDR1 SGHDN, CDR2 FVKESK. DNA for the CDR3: TGTGCCAGCAGCCAAGAGTTCGACAGGGGACGTTCAAACACCGGGGAGCTGTTTTTT. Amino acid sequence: CASSQEFDRGRSNTGELFF.

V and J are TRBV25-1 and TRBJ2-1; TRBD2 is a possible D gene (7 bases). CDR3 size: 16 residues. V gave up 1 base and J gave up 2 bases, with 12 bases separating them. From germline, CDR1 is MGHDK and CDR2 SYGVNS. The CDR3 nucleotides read TGTGCCAGCAGTGAATTGGACAGCGGGACCTACAATGAGCAGTTCTTC. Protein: CASSELDSGTYNEQFF.

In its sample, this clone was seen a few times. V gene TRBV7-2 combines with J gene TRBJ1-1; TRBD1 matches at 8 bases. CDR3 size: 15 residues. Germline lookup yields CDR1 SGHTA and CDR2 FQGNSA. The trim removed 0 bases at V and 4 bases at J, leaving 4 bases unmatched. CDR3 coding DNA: TGTGCCAGCAGCTTAGCCGGGACAGGAGCCACTGAAGCTTTCTTT. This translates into CASSLAGTGATEAFF.

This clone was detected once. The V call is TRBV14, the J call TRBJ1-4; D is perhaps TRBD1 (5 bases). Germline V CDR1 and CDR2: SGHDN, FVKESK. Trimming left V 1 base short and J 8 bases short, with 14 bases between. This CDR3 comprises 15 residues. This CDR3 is CASSQGDFPREKLFF. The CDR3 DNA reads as TGTGCCAGCAGCCAAGGGGACTTCCCGCGGGAAAAACTGTTTTTT.

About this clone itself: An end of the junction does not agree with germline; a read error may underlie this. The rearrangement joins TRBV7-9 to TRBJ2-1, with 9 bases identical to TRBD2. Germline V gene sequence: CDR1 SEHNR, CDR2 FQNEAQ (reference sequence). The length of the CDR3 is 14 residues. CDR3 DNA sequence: TGTTCCAGCACCTCTAGCGGGAAAGGCGATGAGCAGTTCTTC. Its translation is CSSTSSGKGDEQFF.

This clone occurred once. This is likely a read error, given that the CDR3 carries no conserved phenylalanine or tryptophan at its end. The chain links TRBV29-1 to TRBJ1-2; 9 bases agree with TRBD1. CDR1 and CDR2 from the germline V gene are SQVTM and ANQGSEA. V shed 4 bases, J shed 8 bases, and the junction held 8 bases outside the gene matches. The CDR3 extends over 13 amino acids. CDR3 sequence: CSVGLQGARGYTS. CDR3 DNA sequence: TGCAGCGTTGGTCTACAGGGGGCGCGAGGCTACACCTCC.

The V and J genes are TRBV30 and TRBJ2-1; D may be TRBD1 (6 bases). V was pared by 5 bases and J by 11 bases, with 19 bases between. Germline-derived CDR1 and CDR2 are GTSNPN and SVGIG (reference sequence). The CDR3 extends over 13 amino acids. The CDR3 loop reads CAWVTGQWEKQFF. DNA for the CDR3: TGTGCCTGGGTAACCGGACAGTGGGAGAAGCAGTTCTTC.

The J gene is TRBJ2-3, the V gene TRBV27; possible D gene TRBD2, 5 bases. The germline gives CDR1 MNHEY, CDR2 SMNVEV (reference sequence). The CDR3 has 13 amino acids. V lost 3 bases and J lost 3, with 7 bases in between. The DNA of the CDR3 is TGTGCCAGCAGTTTCCGGGAAACAGATACGCAGTATTTT. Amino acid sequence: CASSFRETDTQYF.

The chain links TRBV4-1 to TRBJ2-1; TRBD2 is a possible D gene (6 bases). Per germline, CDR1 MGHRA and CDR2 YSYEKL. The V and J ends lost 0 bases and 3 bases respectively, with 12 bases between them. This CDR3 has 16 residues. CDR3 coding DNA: TGCGCCAGCAGCCAAGATGGGAGGCCCGGCTACAATGAGCAGTTCTTC. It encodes CASSQDGRPGYNEQFF.

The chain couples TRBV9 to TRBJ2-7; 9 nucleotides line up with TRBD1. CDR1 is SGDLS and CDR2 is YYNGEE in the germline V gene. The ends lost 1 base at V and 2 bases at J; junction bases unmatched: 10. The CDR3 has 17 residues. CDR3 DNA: TGTGCCAGCAGCGTACGACCCCCGGGACAGGGAACCTACGAGCAGTACTTC. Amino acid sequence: CASSVRPPGQGTYEQYF.

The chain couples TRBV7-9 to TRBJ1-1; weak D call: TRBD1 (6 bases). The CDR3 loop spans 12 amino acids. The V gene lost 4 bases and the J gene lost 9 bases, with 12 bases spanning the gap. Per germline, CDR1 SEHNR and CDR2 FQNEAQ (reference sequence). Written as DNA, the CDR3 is TGTGCCAGCAGCTACGCAGGGGAGAAAGCTTTCTTT. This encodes CASSYAGEKAFF.

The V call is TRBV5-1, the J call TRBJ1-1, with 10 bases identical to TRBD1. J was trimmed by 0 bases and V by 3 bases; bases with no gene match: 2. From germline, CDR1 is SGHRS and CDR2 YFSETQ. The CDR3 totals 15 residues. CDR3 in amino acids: CASSSGQGMNTEAFF. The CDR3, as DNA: TGCGCCAGCAGCTCGGGACAGGGGATGAACACTGAAGCTTTCTTT.

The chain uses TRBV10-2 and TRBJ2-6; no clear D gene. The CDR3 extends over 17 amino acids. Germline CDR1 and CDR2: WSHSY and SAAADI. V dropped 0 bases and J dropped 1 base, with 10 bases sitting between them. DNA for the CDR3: TGCGCCAGCAGTGAGTCGTCACGTCTATCTGGGGCCAACGTCCTGACTTTC. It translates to CASSESSRLSGANVLTF.